The present entry profiles one T cell receptor (beta chain) with its context. Its antigen is undetermined. Treatment noted: oral pan-JAK inhibitor, 5-10 mg twice daily. Obtained from alopecia areata patients were lesional scalp punch biopsies along with peripheral blood. Germline trimming cut 0 bases from V and 10 bases from J; bases unmatched to any gene: 7. Germline V lookup: CDR1 SEHNR, CDR2 FQNEAQ (reference sequence). This CDR3 has 16 residues. This sample stems from a study of CD8+ T cells in alopecia areata. Whole-study results and caveats: TCR sharing was clearer in mice than between patients, perhaps partly owing to patient HLA diversity.

Investigators isolated RNA and reverse transcribed it into cDNA to act as the sequencing template. Data came from immunoSEQ multiplex PCR; TCRdb stores just in-frame clones and leaves some out. The sample consists of some 200,000 clones, more than 45% of them appearing once. The chain couples TRBV7-9 to TRBJ1-6; 9 positions match TRBD1. The TCR originated in a human donor with alopecia areata. Source: CD4+ T cells sorted from blood, taken at week 24, from a patient treated with tofacitinib. The CDR3 DNA reads as TGTGCCAGCAGCTTAGCGGTGGGACAGGGTCACTCACCCCTCCACTTT. The encoded protein is CASSLAVGQGHSPLHF.